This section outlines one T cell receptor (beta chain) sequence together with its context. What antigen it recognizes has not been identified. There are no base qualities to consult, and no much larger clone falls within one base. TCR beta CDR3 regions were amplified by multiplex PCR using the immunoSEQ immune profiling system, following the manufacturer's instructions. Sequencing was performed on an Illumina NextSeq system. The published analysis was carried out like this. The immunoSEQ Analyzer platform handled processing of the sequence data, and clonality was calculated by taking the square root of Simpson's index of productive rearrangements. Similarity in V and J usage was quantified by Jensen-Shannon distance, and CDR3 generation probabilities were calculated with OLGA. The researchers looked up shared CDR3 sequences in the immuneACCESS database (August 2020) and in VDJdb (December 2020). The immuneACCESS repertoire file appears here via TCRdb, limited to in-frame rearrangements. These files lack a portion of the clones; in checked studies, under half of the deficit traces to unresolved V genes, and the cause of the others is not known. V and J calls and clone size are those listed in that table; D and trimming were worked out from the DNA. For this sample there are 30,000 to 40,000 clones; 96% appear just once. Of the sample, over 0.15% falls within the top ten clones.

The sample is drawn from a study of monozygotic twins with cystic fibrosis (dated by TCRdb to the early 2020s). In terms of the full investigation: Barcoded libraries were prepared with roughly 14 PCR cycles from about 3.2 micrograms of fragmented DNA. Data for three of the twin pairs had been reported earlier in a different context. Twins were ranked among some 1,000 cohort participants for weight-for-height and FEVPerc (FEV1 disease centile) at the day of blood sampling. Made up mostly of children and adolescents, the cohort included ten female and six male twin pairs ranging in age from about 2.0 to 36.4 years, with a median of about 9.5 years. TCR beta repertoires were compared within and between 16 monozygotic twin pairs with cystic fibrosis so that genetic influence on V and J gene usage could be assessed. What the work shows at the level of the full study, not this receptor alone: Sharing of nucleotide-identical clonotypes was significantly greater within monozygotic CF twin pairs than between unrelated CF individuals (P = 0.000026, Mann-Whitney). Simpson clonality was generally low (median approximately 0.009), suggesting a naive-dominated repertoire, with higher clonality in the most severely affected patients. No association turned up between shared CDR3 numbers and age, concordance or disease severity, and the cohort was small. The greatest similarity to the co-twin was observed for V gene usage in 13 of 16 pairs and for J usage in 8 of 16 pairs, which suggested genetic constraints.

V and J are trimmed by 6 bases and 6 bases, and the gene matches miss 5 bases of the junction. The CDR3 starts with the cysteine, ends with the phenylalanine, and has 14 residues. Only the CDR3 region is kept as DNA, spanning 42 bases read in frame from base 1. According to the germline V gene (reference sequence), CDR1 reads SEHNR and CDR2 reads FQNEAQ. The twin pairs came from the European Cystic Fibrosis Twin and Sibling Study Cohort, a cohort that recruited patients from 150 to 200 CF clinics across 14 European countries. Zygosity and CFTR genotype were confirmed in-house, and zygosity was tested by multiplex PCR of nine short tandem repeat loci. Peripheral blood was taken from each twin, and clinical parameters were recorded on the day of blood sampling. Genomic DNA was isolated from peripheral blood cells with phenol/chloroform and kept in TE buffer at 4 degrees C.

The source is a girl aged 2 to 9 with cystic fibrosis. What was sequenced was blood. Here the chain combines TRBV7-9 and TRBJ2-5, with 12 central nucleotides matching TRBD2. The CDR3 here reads CASRTGTSGQTQYF. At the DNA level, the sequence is TGTGCCAGCAGAACCGGGACTAGCGGGCAGACCCAGTACTTC.